This TCR beta chain was documented in a study of T-cell memory formation after mild COVID-19. About the study: Largely, TCR clusters stayed within a single donor. Points from the study as a whole: Pre-infection memory contained some responding clones, which suggested that cross-reactive memory had joined. Day 37-peaking second-wave clones had unconfirmed SARS-CoV-2 specificity. Chiefly within CM and EM were the contracting CD4+ clones; CD8+ ones were within EMRA.

This clonotype was counted only a few times. Its antigen remains unidentified. V lost 5 bases and J lost 1, with 15 bases in between. The germline CDR1 and CDR2 sequences are SGHVS and FNYEAQ. The CDR3 runs 16 residues. TCRdb independently ran MiXCR on the 5' RACE reads; one entry per CDR3 protein. The table lists around 440,000 distinct CDR3 sequences, about 20% of them singletons. The chain has TRBV7-6 and TRBJ2-4, with D maybe TRBD2 (5 bases). The receptor was isolated from an adult woman who had mild COVID-19 (a few samples of this study predate the infection). Cell type and time point are not known. Source material: PBMCs or a T cell subset sorted from them (not recorded which). This CDR3 reads CASSPDYPGAKNIQYF. CDR3 nucleotides: TGTGCCAGCAGCCCCGACTATCCTGGGGCCAAAAACATTCAGTACTTC.